One sample yielded the 25 T cell receptor beta chains listed below, sequenced in a study of identifying expanded T cells in peripheral blood. TCRdb's copy holds only in-frame clones and misses some; the assay was immunoSEQ multiplex PCR. The table includes roughly 78,000 clones, 85% to 90% detected once. Input material: blood. These receptors were taken from a person between 18 and 75 years old in good health.

The chain joins TRBV7-8 to TRBJ1-4; D gene uncertain. This CDR3 is built from 17 residues. The germline V gene encodes CDR1 SGHVS and CDR2 FQNEAQ. The V end was cut by 2 bases, the J end by 5 bases, with 18 bases between. CDR3 nucleotide sequence: TGTGCCAGCAGCTTACGTGCTTTGGGTGTAGTGAATGAAAAACTGTTTTTT. It codes for CASSLRALGVVNEKLFF.

The chain uses TRBV19 and TRBJ1-4; D is unclear. The CDR3 is made up of 14 amino acids. Trimming left V 3 bases short and J 8 bases short, with 13 bases between. Germline lookup yields CDR1 LNHDA and CDR2 SQIVND (reference sequence). The CDR3 reads CASSIPGNGEKLFF. As DNA, the CDR3 is TGTGCCAGTAGTATTCCAGGTAACGGCGAAAAACTGTTTTTT.

The J gene is TRBJ1-2, the V gene TRBV5-4; 7 bases agree with TRBD1. The CDR3 is made up of 13 amino acids. V trimming: 2 bases; J trimming: 8 bases; junction bases outside the gene matches: 6. Germline V gene data show CDR1 as SGHNT and CDR2 as YYREEE (reference sequence). The CDR3 is CASSFLGGGGYTF. In nucleotides, the CDR3 is TGTGCCAGCAGCTTCTTAGGGGGCGGGGGCTACACCTTC.

This clone has only one observation. V usage is TRBV25-1 and J usage is TRBJ2-5; tentative D call: TRBD1 (6 bases). Looked up from germline, CDR1 is MGHDK and CDR2 is SYGVNS. Trimming stripped 4 bases from V and 4 bases from J, with 16 bases between. This CDR3 region has 15 residues. CDR3 residues: CASSATHRESETQYF. In DNA, the CDR3 is TGTGCCAGCAGTGCTACTCACAGGGAGTCAGAGACCCAGTACTTC.

The CDR3 DNA reads as TGTGCCATCAGTGAGTTCTCTGGTACAGTCAACACTGAAGCTTTCTTT. Translating gives CAISEFSGTVNTEAFF. The chain uses TRBV10-3 and TRBJ1-1; D not resolved. V was shortened by 1 base and J by 2 bases, with 14 bases between the two germline ends. The CDR3 contains 16 residues. Germline V lookup: CDR1 ENHRY, CDR2 SYGVKD.

This clone was seen just once. CDR3 sequence reads: CASSLVGTTDTQYF. In DNA, the CDR3 is TGTGCCAGCAGCTTGGTGGGTACCACAGATACGCAGTATTTT. The chain combines TRBV7-2 with TRBJ2-3, with D hard to call. The CDR3 contains 14 residues. The V end lost 3 bases, the J end lost 2 bases, and 9 bases lay between the germline ends. Germline V gives CDR1 SGHTA, CDR2 FQGNSA.

This chain connects TRBV9 to TRBJ1-1, with a tentative D call TRBD1 (6 bases). Trimming stripped 3 bases from V and 1 base from J, with 10 bases between. The CDR3 spans 14 residues. Germline CDR1 reads SGDLS; CDR2 reads YYNGEE. The CDR3 DNA reads as TGTGCCAGCAGCGCCACAGGGAGGAACACTGAAGCTTTCTTT. Translated, it gives CASSATGRNTEAFF.

CDR3 sequence (DNA): TGTGCCAGCAGTCTTAGTGGGACCACCGGGGAGCTGTTTTTT. Protein sequence: CASSLSGTTGELFF. V usage is TRBV6-4 and J usage is TRBJ2-2; tentatively, D is TRBD1 or TRBD2 (5 bases each). CDR1 is MRHNA, CDR2 SNTAGT, per germline. V was clipped by 5 bases and J by 4 bases, with 11 bases between them. The CDR3 is made up of 14 amino acids.

The rearrangement joins TRBV19 to TRBJ1-2; no firm D call. Between the trimmed V and J ends, which lost 5 bases and 5 bases, there was a span of 15 bases. The CDR3 runs to 14 residues. Germline V gene lookup returns CDR1 LNHDA and CDR2 SQIVND (reference sequence). The CDR3 loop is CASSPTSASYGYTF. The CDR3 nucleotides read TGTGCCAGTAGTCCGACTTCGGCCTCGTATGGCTACACCTTC.

The gene calls are TRBV21-1 and TRBJ1-5. TRBV21-1 is assigned pseudogene status. The CDR3 is 11 amino acids. CDR3 sequence reads: CASSNGSPQHF. In DNA, the CDR3 is TGTGCCAGCAGCAACGGCAGTCCCCAGCATTTT.

About this clone itself: One end of the junction fails to match germline, which may point to a read error. The chain links TRBV6-6 to TRBJ1-3, with TRBD1 as a possible D gene (6 bases). The CDR3 runs to 13 residues. Germline V gene data show CDR1 as MNHNY and CDR2 as SVGAGI (reference sequence). CDR3 in amino acids: CASSYSVGGGPFF. In DNA, the CDR3 is TGTGCCAGCAGTTACTCGGTGGGAGGGGGGCCCTTTTTT.

V usage is TRBV5-1 and J usage is TRBJ2-7, with TRBD2 matching over 8 bases. J was trimmed by 5 bases and V by 0 bases; bases with no gene match: 10. Germline CDR1 reads SGHRS; CDR2 reads YFSETQ. The CDR3 contains 16 residues. CDR3 protein: CASSLAGGPSAHEQYF. The CDR3, as DNA: TGCGCCAGCAGCTTGGCGGGGGGGCCCTCGGCGCACGAGCAGTACTTC.

This chain uses TRBV27 with TRBJ2-3; D not certain. Germline values: CDR1 MNHEY, CDR2 SMNVEV (reference sequence). The CDR3 totals 13 residues. The germline V and J ends were trimmed by 0 bases and 5 bases, with 6 bases remaining between them. The CDR3 coding sequence is TGTGCCAGCAGTTTATCGTGGGGAGATACGCAGTATTTT. Protein sequence: CASSLSWGDTQYF.

The rearrangement links TRBV7-3 to TRBJ2-1, with a tentative D call TRBD2 (6 bases). V gave up 5 bases and J gave up 0 bases, with 11 bases separating them. The CDR3 totals 15 residues. Germline loops: CDR1 SGHTA, CDR2 FQGTGA. CDR3 in DNA: TGTGCCAGCAGCCCCGGGAGTGGCTCCTACAATGAGCAGTTCTTC. It specifies CASSPGSGSYNEQFF. Full variable domain (remainder filled in from reference TRBV7-3 and TRBJ2-1): GAGVSQTPSNKVTEKGKYVELRCDPISGHTALYWYRQSLGQGPEFLIYFQGTGAADDSGLPNDRFFAVRPEGSVSTLKIQRTERGDSAVYLCASSPGSGSYNEQFFGPGTRLTVL.

This chain links TRBV23-1 with TRBJ2-5; D gene unclear. TRBV23-1 counts as an open reading frame of uncertain function. The CDR3 sequence is 11 residues long. V was shortened by 7 bases and J by 5 bases, with 8 bases between the two germline ends. CDR3 sequence: CASTLLETQYF. The CDR3 bases are TGCGCCAGCACTCTACTGGAGACCCAGTACTTC.

This clone has only a few counts. The CDR3 DNA reads TGTGCCAGCAGCCCCACACGGGACGATGAGCAGTTCTTC. This sequence encodes CASSPTRDDEQFF. The chain joins TRBV7-2 to TRBJ2-1; TRBD1 or TRBD2 may be the D gene (5 bases each). Between the trimmed V and J ends, which lost 5 bases and 8 bases, there was a span of 13 bases. Germline CDR1 is SGHTA and CDR2 is FQGNSA. This CDR3 is 13 amino acids long.

This CDR3 is CASSEVKIRTEAFF. The DNA for the CDR3 is TGTGCCAGCAGTGAAGTCAAGATTAGGACTGAAGCTTTCTTT. V and J are TRBV6-1 and TRBJ1-1; D remains ambiguous. This CDR3 contains 14 residues. V lost 1 base, J lost 5 bases, and 11 bases lay in between. The germline gives CDR1 MNHNS, CDR2 SASEGT.

This clone appeared a single time. This chain links TRBV4-3 with TRBJ2-3; 11 positions match TRBD2. Trimming took 3 bases from V and 2 from J; bases not matched to a gene: 7. Germline CDR1 and CDR2: LGHNA and YSLEER. The CDR3 contains 17 residues. The CDR3 sequence is CASSQRLAGGVTDTQYF. In DNA, the CDR3 is TGCGCCAGCAGCCAGCGCCTAGCGGGGGGCGTCACAGATACGCAGTATTTT.

V and J are TRBV28 and TRBJ2-1; 10 nucleotides match TRBD2. This CDR3 region has 15 residues. The germline gives CDR1 MDHEN, CDR2 SYDVKM. The junction had 7 bases not matched to a gene; V was cut back by 6 bases and J by 5 bases. The CDR3 nucleotides are TGTGCCAGCAGAGGAGCGGGAGGGCCGAACAATGAGCAGTTCTTC. Its protein is CASRGAGGPNNEQFF.

This rearrangement joins TRBV2 to TRBJ2-1; no clear D gene. The CDR3 is 14 amino acids. Trimming stripped 7 bases from V and 0 bases from J, with 10 bases between. Looked up from germline, CDR1 is SNHLY and CDR2 is FYNNEI. CDR3 nucleotide sequence: TGTGCCAGCAACGCGGCTTCCTCCTACAATGAGCAGTTCTTC. Protein sequence: CASNAASSYNEQFF.

This chain uses TRBV29-1 with TRBJ2-7; 8 bases map to TRBD2. The CDR3 contains 15 residues. Germline trimming cut 7 bases from V and 4 bases from J; bases unmatched to any gene: 15. Germline assignment: CDR1 SQVTM and CDR2 ANQGSEA. Here the CDR3 DNA reads TGCAGCGCCGAAGGTTGGACTAGCTGGCTGTACGAGCAGTACTTC. This sequence encodes CSAEGWTSWLYEQYF.

This chain connects TRBV7-2 to TRBJ2-2; 7 bases line up with TRBD1. The length of the CDR3 is 15 residues. The J segment lost 7 bases and the V segment lost 5 bases, leaving 10 bases of the junction unmatched. In germline, CDR1 is SGHTA, CDR2 FQGNSA. CDR3 coding DNA: TGTGCCAGCAGCCGGCAGACAGGGTTGGTCGGGGAGCTGTTTTTT. Encoded protein: CASSRQTGLVGELFF.

This CDR3 reads CASSLAGVRETQYF. CDR3 nucleotides: TGTGCCAGCAGCTTAGCGGGAGTTAGGGAGACCCAGTACTTC. This rearrangement joins TRBV11-2 to TRBJ2-5; D might be TRBD2 (6 bases). The V gene lost 1 base and the J gene lost 5 bases, with 11 bases spanning the gap. Germline V gene data show CDR1 as SGHAT and CDR2 as FQNNGV. The CDR3 spans 14 residues.

This chain links TRBV20-1 with TRBJ2-5, with no clear D. This CDR3 has 11 residues. Trimming took 4 bases from V and 11 from J, leaving 14 bases between them. The germline V gene encodes CDR1 DFQATT and CDR2 SNEGSKA (reference sequence). The chain's CDR3 is CSAMDPLGQYF. DNA for the CDR3: TGCAGTGCTATGGACCCCCTGGGGCAGTACTTC.

This clone was detected a few times. The rearrangement uses TRBV30 and TRBJ1-5, with TRBD1 identical over 7 bases. V was clipped by 1 base and J by 5 bases; unmatched bases: 2. This CDR3 contains 13 residues. CDR1 GTSNPN and CDR2 SVGIG come from the germline V gene (reference sequence). The CDR3 reads CAWSGDRDQPQHF. As DNA, the CDR3 is TGTGCCTGGAGTGGGGACAGAGATCAGCCCCAGCATTTT.